This T cell receptor (beta chain) was found in a study of T-cell reconstitution after alpha-beta-depleted transplantation in children. With regard to this clonotype: Its antigen is not identified.

V lost 6 bases and J lost 4, with 15 bases in between. The CDR3 contains 14 residues. CDR1 and CDR2 from the germline V gene are ENHRY and SYGVKD. Study results and limitations: By one year post-transplant, T-cell counts and diversity largely arose from T cells that were newly produced.

Construction of the TCRbeta library involved unique molecular identifiers. TCRdb independently ran MiXCR on the PCR reads; one entry per CDR3 protein. The sample has around 250,000 distinct CDR3 sequences; roughly 23% are singletons. This sequence joins TRBV10-3 and TRBJ1-2; perhaps TRBD1 as D (6 bases). The sequences come from PBMCs, collected before TCRalphabeta/CD19-depleted stem cell transplant. The source of this sequence is a girl aged 2 to 9 with Fanconi anemia, due to receive a stem cell transplant. The CDR3 DNA follows: TGTGCCATCAGGGACAAGGTGACAGGCTATGGCTACACCTTC. This encodes CAIRDKVTGYGYTF.